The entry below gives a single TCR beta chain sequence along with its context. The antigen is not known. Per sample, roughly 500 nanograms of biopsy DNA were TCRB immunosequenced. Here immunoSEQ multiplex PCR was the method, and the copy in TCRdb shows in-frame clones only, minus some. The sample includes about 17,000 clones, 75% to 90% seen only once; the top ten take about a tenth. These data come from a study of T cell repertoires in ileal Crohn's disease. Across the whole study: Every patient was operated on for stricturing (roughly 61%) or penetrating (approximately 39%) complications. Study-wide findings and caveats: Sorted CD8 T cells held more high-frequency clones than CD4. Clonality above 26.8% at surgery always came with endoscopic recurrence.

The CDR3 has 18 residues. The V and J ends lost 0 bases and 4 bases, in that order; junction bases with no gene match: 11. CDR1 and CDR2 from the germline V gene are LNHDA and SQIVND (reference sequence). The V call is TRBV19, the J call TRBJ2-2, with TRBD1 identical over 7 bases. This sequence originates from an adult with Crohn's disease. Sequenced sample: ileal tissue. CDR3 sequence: CASSIEGQYADSTGELFF. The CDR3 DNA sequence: TGTGCCAGTAGTATAGAGGGACAGTACGCCGATTCCACCGGGGAGCTGTTTTTT.